These 7 T cell receptor beta chains were sequenced from one sample in a study of technical replicates of blood from a handful of donors. Produced via immunoSEQ multiplex PCR; TCRdb's table is partial and in-frame only. The profile shows 74,000 or so clones, 95% to 97% of them singletons. Sequences were obtained from T cells isolated from PBMCs. The receptors originated from a human donor in good health.

V and J are TRBV5-4 and TRBJ2-5, with 11 bases matching TRBD2. The CDR3 runs to 16 residues. Per germline, CDR1 SGHNT and CDR2 YYREEE (reference sequence). V was clipped by 0 bases and J by 5 bases; unmatched bases: 6. CDR3 DNA: TGTGCCAGCAGCTTGGCGGCTAGCGGGGGGAGGGAGACCCAGTACTTC. Translated, it gives CASSLAASGGRETQYF.

The chain joins TRBV5-1 to TRBJ1-2; 8 bases are shared with TRBD1. The CDR3 is 15 amino acids. CDR1 and CDR2 (germline): SGHRS, YFSETQ. V lost 0 bases to trimming and J lost 5 bases; unmatched junction nucleotides: 6. The CDR3 protein is CASSLVQGERYGYTF. CDR3 DNA: TGCGCCAGCAGCTTGGTACAGGGGGAAAGGTATGGCTACACCTTC.

This clone was picked up a small number of times. The rearrangement joins TRBV5-8 to TRBJ1-1; TRBD1 matches 10 bases. The CDR3 length is 15 residues. CDR1 and CDR2 from the germline V gene are SGHTS and YDEGEE. J lost 3 bases, V lost 2 bases, and 4 bases had no gene match. The CDR3 region has the DNA TGTGCCAGCAGCTTTGGGACAGGGGCTTACACTGAAGCTTTCTTT. Translation: CASSFGTGAYTEAFF.

The V and J genes are TRBV29-1 and TRBJ2-7; D is ambiguous. Trimming pared 5 bases from V and 1 base from J, leaving 3 bases between. In germline, CDR1 is SQVTM, CDR2 ANQGSEA. The CDR3 is made up of 10 amino acids. CDR3 sequence (DNA): TGCAGCGTTCGGTCCTACGAGCAGTACTTC. This encodes CSVRSYEQYF.

V usage is TRBV6-1 and J usage is TRBJ1-5, with D unresolved. The CDR3 sequence is 14 residues long. CDR1 is MNHNS, CDR2 SASEGT, per germline. V was trimmed by 4 bases and J by 9 bases, leaving 16 bases between them. DNA for the CDR3: TGTGCCAGCAGTGTGGAGGTCGAAGACCGGCCCCAGCATTTT. It encodes CASSVEVEDRPQHF.

The chain has TRBV6-1 and TRBJ2-3; 7 nucleotides match TRBD1. This CDR3 has 14 amino acids. J gave up 0 bases and V 7 bases, and 4 bases lay outside the gene matches. Germline V gene lookup returns CDR1 MNHNS and CDR2 SASEGT. The CDR3 DNA sequence: TGTGCCAGCACCGAGACAGGGAGCACAGATACGCAGTATTTT. It is translated as CASTETGSTDTQYF.

The V call is TRBV28, the J call TRBJ1-2; D perhaps matches TRBD1 (6 bases). V lost 6 bases to trimming and J lost 3 bases, with 17 bases between them. CDR3 length: 15 amino acids. Per the germline V gene, CDR1 is MDHEN and CDR2 is SYDVKM. Here the CDR3 reads CASREQGRVDYGYTF. The CDR3 DNA is TGTGCCAGCAGAGAACAGGGAAGGGTCGACTATGGCTACACCTTC.